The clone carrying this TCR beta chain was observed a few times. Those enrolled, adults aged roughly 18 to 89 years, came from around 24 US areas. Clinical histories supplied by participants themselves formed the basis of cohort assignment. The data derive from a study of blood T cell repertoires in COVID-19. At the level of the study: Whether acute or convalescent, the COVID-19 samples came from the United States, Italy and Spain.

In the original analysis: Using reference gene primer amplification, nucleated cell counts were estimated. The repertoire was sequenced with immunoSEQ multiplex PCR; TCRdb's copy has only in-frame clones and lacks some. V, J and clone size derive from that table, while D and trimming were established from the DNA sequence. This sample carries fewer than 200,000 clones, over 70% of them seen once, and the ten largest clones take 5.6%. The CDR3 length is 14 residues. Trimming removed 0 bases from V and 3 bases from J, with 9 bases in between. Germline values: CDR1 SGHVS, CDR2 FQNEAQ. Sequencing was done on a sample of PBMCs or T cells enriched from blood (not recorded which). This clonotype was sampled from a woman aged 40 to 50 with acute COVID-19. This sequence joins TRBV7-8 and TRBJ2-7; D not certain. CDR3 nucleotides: TGTGCCAGCAGCTTAGCCGAGAGTTACTACGAGCAGTACTTC. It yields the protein CASSLAESYYEQYF. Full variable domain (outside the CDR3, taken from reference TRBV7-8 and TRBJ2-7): GAGVSQSPRYKVAKRGQDVALRCDPISGHVSLFWYQQALGQGPEFLTYFQNEAQLDKSGLPSDRFFAERPEGSVSTLKIQRTQQEDSAVYLCASSLAESYYEQYFGPGTRLTVT.